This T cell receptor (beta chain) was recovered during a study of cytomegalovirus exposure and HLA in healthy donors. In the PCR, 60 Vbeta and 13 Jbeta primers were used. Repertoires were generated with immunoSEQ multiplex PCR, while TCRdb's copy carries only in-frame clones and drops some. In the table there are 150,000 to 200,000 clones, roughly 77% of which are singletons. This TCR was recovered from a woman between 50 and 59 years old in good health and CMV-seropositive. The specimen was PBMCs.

The CDR3 protein is CASSSSGGYNEQFF. CDR3 DNA sequence: TGTGCCAGCAGTTCTAGCGGGGGCTACAATGAGCAGTTCTTC. This chain connects TRBV6-6 to TRBJ2-1; 10 positions match TRBD2. There are 14 residues in the CDR3. The junction had 0 bases not matched to a gene; V was cut back by 4 bases and J by 3 bases. Per germline, CDR1 MNHNY and CDR2 SVGAGI (reference sequence).